This T cell receptor (beta chain) comes out of a study of blood T cell repertoires in COVID-19. For the study at large: Italy, Spain and the United States were the sources of the convalescent and acute COVID-19 samples. PBMCs, B-cell-depleted T cells, or T cells provided the cDNA or gDNA that made up the material.

Germline values: CDR1 SNHLY, CDR2 FYNNEI. The CDR3 consists of 14 residues. The V gene lost 5 bases and the J gene lost 2 bases, with 9 bases spanning the gap. Authors' processing steps: Amplifying reference gene primers gave estimates of nucleated cell counts. Clones were sequenced by immunoSEQ multiplex PCR, and TCRdb holds only the in-frame ones, with some missing. The V and J calls and clone size were taken over from that table, and D and trimming were inferred from the DNA. The sample contains tens of thousands of clones, more than 75% of which appear only once. Source material: peripheral blood. This TCR derives from a woman aged 55-69 years with acute or convalescent COVID-19. The chain couples TRBV2 to TRBJ1-4; D gene uncertain. The CDR3 spells CASSTTGTNEKLFF. CDR3 nucleotide sequence: TGTGCCAGCAGTACGACGGGGACTAATGAAAAACTGTTTTTT.